This T cell receptor (beta chain) was found in a study of CD8 T cells in ankylosing spondylitis. Study results and caveats: Reactive arthritis synovial fluid and blood previously showed some of these motif variants. Ankylosing spondylitis blood appeared to be characterized by a TCR beta motif of roughly eight highly homologous variants.

TCRdb re-derived calls from the 5' RACE reads in MiXCR, one entry per CDR3 protein. The top ten hold about 0.5% of the sample, which has some 800,000 distinct CDR3 sequences, approximately 12% seen once. This clonotype was recorded at least ten times. As yet, its antigen is unknown. The source of this sequence is a male donor with ankylosing spondylitis. The sequenced material came from blood, either unsorted or a sorted T cell fraction (not recorded which).

CDR3 region: CASSSRATNSPLHF. Here the CDR3 DNA reads TGTGCCAGCAGCTCCCGGGCTACTAATTCACCCCTCCACTTT. This chain links TRBV7-6 with TRBJ1-6, with D uncertain. The CDR3 spans 14 residues. Germline CDR1 is SGHVS and CDR2 is FNYEAQ. V lost 4 bases, J lost 6 bases, and 10 bases lay in between.